Reported below is one T cell receptor (beta chain). The target antigen is unknown. These data belong to a study of beta chain features in type 1 diabetes. Study-level points and caveats: Since sequencing was performed on cDNA, cells with high TCR expression could be over-represented. Within each of all four CD4+ subsets, Type 1 diabetes patients had TCRB CDR3s that were moderately but significantly shorter. Shorter templates might be favored by PCR, equally in patients and controls.

As every portion of the isolated RNA was reverse transcribed, the sequencing read expressed TCRB transcripts. Data came from immunoSEQ multiplex PCR; TCRdb stores just in-frame clones and leaves some out. The top ten hold 0.7% of the sample, which has more than 150,000 clones, about 10% seen once. This CDR3 comprises 15 residues. CDR1 is MNHEY, CDR2 SVGAGI, per germline. The V segment lost 2 bases and the J segment 5 bases; nucleotides outside the gene matches: 5. Each sorted population was over 98% pure. The J gene is TRBJ2-2, the V gene TRBV6-5; 7 positions agree with TRBD1. This clonotype originated in a woman aged 30 to 39 with type 1 diabetes. Sequenced: central memory CD4+ T cells from blood. The CDR3 is CASSYTSQGTGELFF. The CDR3 DNA reads TGTGCCAGCAGTTACACATCACAGGGGACCGGGGAGCTGTTTTTT.